This TCR beta chain was captured by sequencing in a study of radiation and T cells in renal cell carcinoma. Study details: Nephrectomy followed 15 Gy stereotactic body radiation by 4 weeks. Study-level findings and limits: In blood, top tumor clones expanded by 2 weeks, shrinking by 4.

Turning to this clone: The antigen is unknown.

The junction had 6 bases not matched to a gene; V was cut back by 6 bases and J by 6 bases. This CDR3 has 13 amino acids. Germline CDR1 and CDR2: LNHDA and SQIVND (reference sequence). Sample time point: baseline pretreatment blood. Treatment described: 15 Gy SBRT to primary tumor, nephrectomy 4 weeks later. Serial blood draws occurred at baseline and 2 and 4 weeks post-SBRT. This renal cell carcinoma was of the clear cell type. The assay was immunoSEQ multiplex PCR, and TCRdb's table has in-frame clones only and misses some. Of roughly 120,000 clones in the sample, roughly 80% are singletons; the top ten hold around 3%.

The rearrangement links TRBV19 to TRBJ1-1, with 8 positions matching TRBD1. The source of this sequence is a woman aged 55-75 years with renal cell carcinoma. Sequenced material: blood, taken from a patient whose treatment included radiotherapy and nephrectomy. In nucleotides, the CDR3 is TGTGCCAGTAGGGGACAGGTTTTCGCTGAAGCTTTCTTT. Its translation is CASRGQVFAEAFF.